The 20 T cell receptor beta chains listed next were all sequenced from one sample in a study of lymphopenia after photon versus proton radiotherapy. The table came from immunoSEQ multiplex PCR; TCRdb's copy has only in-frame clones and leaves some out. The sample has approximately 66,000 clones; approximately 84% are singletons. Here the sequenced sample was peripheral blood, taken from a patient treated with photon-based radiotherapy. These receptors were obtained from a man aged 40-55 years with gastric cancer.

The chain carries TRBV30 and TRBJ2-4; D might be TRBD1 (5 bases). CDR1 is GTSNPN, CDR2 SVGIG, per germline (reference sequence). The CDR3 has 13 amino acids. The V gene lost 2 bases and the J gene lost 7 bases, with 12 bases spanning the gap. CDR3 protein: CAWSPKQGNIQYF. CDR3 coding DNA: TGTGCCTGGAGTCCCAAGCAGGGTAACATTCAGTACTTC.

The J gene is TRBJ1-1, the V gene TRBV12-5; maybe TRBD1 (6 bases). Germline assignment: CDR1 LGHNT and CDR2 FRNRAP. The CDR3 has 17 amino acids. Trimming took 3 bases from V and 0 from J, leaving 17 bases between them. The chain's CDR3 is CASGFGSGTTVNTEAFF. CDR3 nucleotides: TGTGCTAGTGGTTTCGGCTCGGGGACAACTGTGAACACTGAAGCTTTCTTT.

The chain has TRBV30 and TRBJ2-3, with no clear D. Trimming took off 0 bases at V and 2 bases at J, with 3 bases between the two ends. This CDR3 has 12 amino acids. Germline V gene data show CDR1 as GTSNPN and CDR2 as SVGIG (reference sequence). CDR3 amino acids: CAWSVLTDTQYF. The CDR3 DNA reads TGTGCCTGGAGTGTACTCACAGATACGCAGTATTTT.

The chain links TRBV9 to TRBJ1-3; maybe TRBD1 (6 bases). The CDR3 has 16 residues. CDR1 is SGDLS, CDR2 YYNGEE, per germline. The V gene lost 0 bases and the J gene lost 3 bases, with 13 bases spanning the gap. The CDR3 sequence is CASSVGGRGYGNTIYF. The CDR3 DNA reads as TGTGCCAGCAGCGTAGGAGGCAGGGGATATGGAAACACCATATATTTT.

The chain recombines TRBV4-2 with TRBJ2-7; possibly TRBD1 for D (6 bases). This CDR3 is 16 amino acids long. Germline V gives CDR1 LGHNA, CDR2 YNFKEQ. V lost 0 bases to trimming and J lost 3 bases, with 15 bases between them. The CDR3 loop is CASSQERGRGDYEQYF. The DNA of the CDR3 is TGTGCCAGCAGCCAAGAAAGGGGCAGGGGAGACTACGAGCAGTACTTC.

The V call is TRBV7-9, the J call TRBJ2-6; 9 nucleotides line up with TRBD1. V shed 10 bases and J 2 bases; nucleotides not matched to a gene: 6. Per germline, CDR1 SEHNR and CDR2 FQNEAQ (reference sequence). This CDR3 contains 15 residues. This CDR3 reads CAIDRGNAGANVLTF. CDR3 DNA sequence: TGTGCCATAGACAGGGGGAACGCTGGGGCCAACGTCCTGACTTTC.

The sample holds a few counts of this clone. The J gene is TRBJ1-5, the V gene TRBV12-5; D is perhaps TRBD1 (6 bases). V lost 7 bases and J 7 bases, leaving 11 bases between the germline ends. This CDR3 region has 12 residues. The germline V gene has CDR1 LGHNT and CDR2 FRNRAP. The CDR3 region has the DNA TGTGCTAGTGCCAGGGGTAGACAGCCCCAGCATTTT. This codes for CASARGRQPQHF.

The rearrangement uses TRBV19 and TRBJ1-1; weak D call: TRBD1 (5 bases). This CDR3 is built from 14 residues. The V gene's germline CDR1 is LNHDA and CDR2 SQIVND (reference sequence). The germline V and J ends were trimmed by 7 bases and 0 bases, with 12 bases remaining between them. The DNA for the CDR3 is TGTGCCAGTACCAGGAAAGGGGTGAACACTGAAGCTTTCTTT. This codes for CASTRKGVNTEAFF.

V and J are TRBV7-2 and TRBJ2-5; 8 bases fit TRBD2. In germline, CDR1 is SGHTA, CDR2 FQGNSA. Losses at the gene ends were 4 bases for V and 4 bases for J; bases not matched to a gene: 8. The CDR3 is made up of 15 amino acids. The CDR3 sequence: CASSSGLAQRETQYF. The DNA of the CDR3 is TGTGCCAGCAGCTCCGGACTAGCTCAAAGAGAGACCCAGTACTTC.

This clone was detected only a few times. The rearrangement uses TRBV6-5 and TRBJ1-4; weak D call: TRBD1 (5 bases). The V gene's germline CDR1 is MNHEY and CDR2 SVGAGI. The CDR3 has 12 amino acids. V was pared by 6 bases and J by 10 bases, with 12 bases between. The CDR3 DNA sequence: TGTGCCAGCAGGGAGCCGGGGCGAAAACTGTTTTTT. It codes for CASREPGRKLFF.

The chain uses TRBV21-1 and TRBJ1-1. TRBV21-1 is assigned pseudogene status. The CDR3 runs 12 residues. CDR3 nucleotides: TGTGCCAGCAGCAAGGACTCCGGACAAGCTTTCTTT. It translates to CASSKDSGQAFF.

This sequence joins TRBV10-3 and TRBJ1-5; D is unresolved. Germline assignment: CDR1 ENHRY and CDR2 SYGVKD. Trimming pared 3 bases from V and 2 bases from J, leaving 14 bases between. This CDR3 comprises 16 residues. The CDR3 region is CAISDGRAQGNQPQHF. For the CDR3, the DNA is TGTGCCATCAGTGACGGGAGGGCACAAGGCAATCAGCCCCAGCATTTT.

DNA of the CDR3: TGTGCCAGCAGCTTGCAGGGGCGGGACACTGAAGCTTTCTTT. Translated, it gives CASSLQGRDTEAFF. V is TRBV5-4 and J is TRBJ1-1, with D possibly being TRBD1 (6 bases). Germline V lookup: CDR1 SGHNT, CDR2 YYREEE (reference sequence). There are 14 residues in the CDR3. The ends were cut back, 1 base at V and 3 bases at J, with 10 bases in the middle.

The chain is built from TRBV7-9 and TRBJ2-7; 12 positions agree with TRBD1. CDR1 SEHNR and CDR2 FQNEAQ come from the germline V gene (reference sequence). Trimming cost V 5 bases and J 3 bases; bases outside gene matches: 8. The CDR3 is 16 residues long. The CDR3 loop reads CASSIIGTGGNYEQYF. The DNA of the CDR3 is TGTGCCAGCAGCATAATAGGGACAGGGGGCAACTACGAGCAGTACTTC. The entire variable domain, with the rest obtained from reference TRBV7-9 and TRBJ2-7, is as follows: DTGVSQNPRHKITKRGQNVTFRCDPISEHNRLYWYRQTLGQGPEFLTYFQNEAQLEKSRLLSDRFSAERPKGSFSTLEIQRTEQGDSAMYLCASSIIGTGGNYEQYFGPGTRLTVT.

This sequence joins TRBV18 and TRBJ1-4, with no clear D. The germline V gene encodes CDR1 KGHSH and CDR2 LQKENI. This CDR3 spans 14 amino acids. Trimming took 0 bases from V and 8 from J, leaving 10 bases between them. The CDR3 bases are TGTGCCAGCTCACCACCGTCCAAAAAGGAAAAACTGTTTTTT. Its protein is CASSPPSKKEKLFF.

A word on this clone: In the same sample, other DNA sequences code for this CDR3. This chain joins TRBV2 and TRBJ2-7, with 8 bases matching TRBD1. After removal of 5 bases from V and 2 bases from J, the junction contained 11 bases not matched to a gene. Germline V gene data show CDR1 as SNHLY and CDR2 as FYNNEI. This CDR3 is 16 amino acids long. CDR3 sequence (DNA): TGTGCCAGCAGTCGACAGCTGCCGGGACAGGCCTACGAGCAGTACTTC. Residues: CASSRQLPGQAYEQYF.

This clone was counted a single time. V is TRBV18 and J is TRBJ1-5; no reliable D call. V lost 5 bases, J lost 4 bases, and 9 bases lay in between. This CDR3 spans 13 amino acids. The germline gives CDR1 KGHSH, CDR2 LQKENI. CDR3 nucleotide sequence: TGTGCCAGCTCAGCAGCCCGAAATCAGCCCCAGCATTTT. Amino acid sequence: CASSAARNQPQHF.

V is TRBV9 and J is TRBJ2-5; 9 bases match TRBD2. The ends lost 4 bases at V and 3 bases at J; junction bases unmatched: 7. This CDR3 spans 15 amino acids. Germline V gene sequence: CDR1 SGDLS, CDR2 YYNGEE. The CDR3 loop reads CASSPAGGPEETQYF. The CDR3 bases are TGTGCCAGCAGCCCCGCGGGGGGGCCCGAAGAGACCCAGTACTTC.

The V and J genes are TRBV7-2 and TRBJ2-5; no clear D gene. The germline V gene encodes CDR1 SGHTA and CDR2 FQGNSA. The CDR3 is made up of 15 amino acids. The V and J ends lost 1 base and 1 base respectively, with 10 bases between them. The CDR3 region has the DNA TGTGCCAGCAGCTTAGGTGCTACCCCCCAAGAGACCCAGTACTTC. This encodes CASSLGATPQETQYF.

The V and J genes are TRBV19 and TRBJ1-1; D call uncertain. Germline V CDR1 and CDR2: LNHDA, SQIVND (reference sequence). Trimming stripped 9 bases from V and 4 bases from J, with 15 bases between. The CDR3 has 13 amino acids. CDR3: CASRGRAATEAFF. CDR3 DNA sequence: TGTGCCAGCCGCGGGAGGGCGGCCACTGAAGCTTTCTTT.